This entry describes one TCR beta chain. The antigen remains unidentified. This entry belongs to a study of human thymus T cells. Points from the study as a whole: Seemingly biased V and J gene usage marked thymic and blood repertoires.

TCRdb keeps only in-frame clones here, not all; method: immunoSEQ multiplex PCR. The table shows about 46,000 clones, with more than 85% occurring only once. Finnish infants who were healthy and having corrective surgery for congenital heart defects made up the donors. With 3 bases clipped from V and 11 bases from J, the junction kept 14 bases outside the gene matches. Germline assignment: CDR1 MNHEY and CDR2 SMNVEV (reference sequence). The length of the CDR3 is 16 residues. This TCR was recovered from a girl in the first two years of life with a congenital heart defect but otherwise immunologically healthy. The chain joins TRBV27 to TRBJ1-1; 11 nucleotides agree with TRBD1. The specimen sequenced was blood. The CDR3 sequence is CASSFVFSEDRGPAFF. The CDR3 DNA reads as TGTGCCAGCAGTTTCGTTTTCTCGGAGGACAGGGGGCCGGCTTTCTTT.